Here is one T cell receptor beta chain with its context. This specimen belongs to a study of T cell changes during pregnancy in multiple sclerosis. Profiled with immunoSEQ multiplex PCR; TCRdb holds only in-frame clones, not every one. The table records approximately 63,000 clones, 85% to 95% of them present only once. The V gene's germline CDR1 is SNHLY and CDR2 FYNNEI. Trimming stripped 5 bases from V and 8 bases from J, with 12 bases between. This CDR3 is 12 amino acids long. The source material was peripheral blood, sampled in the third trimester of pregnancy. The genes are TRBV2 and TRBJ1-1; the D gene is possibly TRBD1 (6 bases). The TCR comes from a female donor in good health, enrolled as a control in a pregnancy study. This CDR3 is CASSTGLTEAFF. CDR3 nucleotides: TGTGCCAGCAGTACAGGGCTTACGGAAGCTTTCTTT.